Listed below are T cell receptor beta chains from one sample, sequenced in a study of blood T cell repertoires in COVID-19. The protocol was immunoSEQ multiplex PCR, while the TCRdb copy is restricted to in-frame clones and leaves out a portion. The sample includes a few hundred thousand clones, around nine tenths of them seen just once. The sequenced sample was PBMCs or T cells enriched from blood (not recorded which). These TCRs come from a woman aged 50 to 60 who had recovered from COVID-19. The CDR3 runs from the conserved cysteine through the conserved F or W. D genes are given only for firm matches. Rows give clone size only sometimes, using once, few, many, or a class for an expanded clone.

TRBD1	14	TRBJ2-7	.	TRBV13	CATPYRGQLYEQYF	TGTGCCACCCCTTACAGGGGTCAGCTGTACGAGCAGTACTTC
TRBD2	16	TRBJ2-5	.	TRBV7-2	CASSARTSGDGETQYF	TGTGCCAGCAGCGCCAGGACTAGCGGGGACGGGGAGACCCAGTACTTC
TRBD2	14	TRBJ2-7	.	TRBV5-1	CASSPGGGTYEQYF	TGCGCCAGCAGCCCCGGCGGGGGAACCTACGAGCAGTACTTC
TRBD1	15	TRBJ2-5	.	TRBV2	CASSPSGQGQETQYF	TGTGCCAGCAGCCCCTCGGGACAGGGTCAGGAGACCCAGTACTTC
.	15	TRBJ1-2	few	TRBV2	CASRAGEGANYGYTF	TGTGCCAGCAGAGCCGGGGAGGGAGCTAACTATGGCTACACCTTC
TRBD2	14	TRBJ2-3	.	TRBV7-3	CASSLSGGVATQYF	TGTGCCAGCAGCTTAAGCGGGGGGGTGGCTACGCAGTATTTT
.	15	TRBJ2-1	.	TRBV5-8	CASSWASLLYNEQFF	TGTGCCAGCAGCTGGGCTTCGCTTCTGTACAATGAGCAGTTCTTC
.	16	TRBJ2-7	.	TRBV21-1	CASSKARPSSSYEQYF	TGTGCCAGCAGCAAAGCGAGGCCCTCTAGCTCCTACGAGCAGTACTTC
.	13	TRBJ2-2	.	TRBV3-1/TRBV3-2	CASSLLNTGELFF	TGTGCCAGCAGCCTACTCAACACCGGGGAGCTGTTTTTT
TRBD1	14	TRBJ2-1	.	TRBV15	CATSRGTGLYEQFF	TGTGCCACCAGCAGGGGGACAGGGTTGTATGAGCAGTTCTTC
TRBD1	15	TRBJ1-2	.	TRBV5-1	CASSQGTASNYGYTF	TGCGCCAGCAGCCAGGGGACAGCCTCTAACTATGGCTACACCTTC
TRBD1	15	TRBJ2-5	.	TRBV5-4	CASSLAGQGGETQYF	TGTGCCAGCAGCTTGGCCGGACAGGGCGGGGAGACCCAGTACTTC
TRBD1	16	TRBJ1-3	few	TRBV18	CASSQQGARTGNTIYF	TGTGCCAGCTCTCAACAGGGGGCGCGGACTGGAAACACCATATATTTT
TRBD1	14	TRBJ1-4	.	TRBV28	CASSTRTGGEKLFF	TGTGCCAGCAGTACCAGGACAGGGGGTGAAAAACTGTTTTTT
.	15	TRBJ1-2	.	TRBV4-1	CASSQGLGGNYGYTF	TGCGCCAGCAGCCAAGGCCTAGGGGGTAACTATGGCTACACCTTC
.	12	TRBJ1-5	.	TRBV7-2	CASSLRGGPQHF	TGTGCCAGCAGCTTACGAGGGGGGCCCCAGCATTTT
.	16	TRBJ1-3	.	TRBV7-2	CASSHPTSPMGGTIYF	TGTGCCAGCAGCCACCCCACTTCCCCGATGGGGGGCACCATATATTTT
.	16	TRBJ1-2	.	TRBV2	CASSEALPGRANGYTF	TGTGCCAGCAGTGAAGCGCTTCCGGGCAGGGCAAATGGCTACACCTTC
.	18	TRBJ1-1	once	TRBV4-2	CASSQDIWSSARDTEAFF	TGTGCCAGCAGCCAAGATATTTGGTCCAGCGCCAGGGACACTGAAGCTTTCTTT
TRBD2	17	TRBJ2-2	once	TRBV4-2	CASSQQPSGGVTGELFF	TGTGCCAGCAGCCAACAACCTAGCGGGGGGGTCACCGGGGAGCTGTTTTTT
.	17	TRBJ1-4	.	TRBV27	CASSFLEPGGSNEKLFF	TGTGCCAGCAGTTTTCTGGAGCCCGGCGGGTCTAATGAAAAACTGTTTTTT
TRBD1	18	TRBJ1-5	once	TRBV7-8	CASSLEVGTVISNQPQHF	TGTGCCAGCAGCTTAGAGGTGGGGACAGTCATTAGCAATCAGCCCCAGCATTTT
.	13	TRBJ2-2	.	TRBV6-5	CASSTDYTGELFF	TGTGCCAGCAGTACAGATTACACCGGGGAGCTGTTTTTT
.	14	TRBJ2-3	.	TRBV5-1	CASSLRTDKDTQYF	TGCGCCAGCAGCTTGAGGACAGATAAAGATACGCAGTATTTT
TRBD1	10	TRBJ1-1	.	TRBV30	CAADRGQAFF	TGTGCCGCGGACAGGGGGCAAGCTTTCTTT
TRBD1	15	TRBJ1-3	.	TRBV7-8	CATSLDRGRGNTIYF	TGTGCCACCTCCTTAGACAGGGGTCGTGGAAACACCATATATTTT
TRBD1	14	TRBJ1-5	once	TRBV6-5	CASRDRGSNQPQHF	TGTGCCAGCAGGGACAGGGGAAGCAATCAGCCCCAGCATTTT
.	14	TRBJ2-7	.	TRBV5-5	CASSLGQVFYEQYF	TGTGCCAGCAGCTTGGGGCAGGTTTTCTACGAGCAGTACTTC
TRBD2	16	TRBJ2-1	.	TRBV7-8	CASSTRSGGAFGEQFF	TGTGCCAGCAGTACTAGGAGCGGGGGGGCATTTGGTGAGCAGTTCTTC
.	15	TRBJ1-1	.	TRBV5-1	CASSPRQDSNTEAFF	TGCGCCAGCAGCCCGAGACAGGACTCGAACACTGAAGCTTTCTTT
.	13	TRBJ1-2	.	TRBV30	CAWSPGPNYGYTF	TGTGCCTGGAGTCCGGGTCCTAACTATGGCTACACCTTC
.	13	TRBJ2-3	.	TRBV6-1	CASSEIGGDTQYF	TGTGCCAGCAGTGAAATCGGAGGAGATACGCAGTATTTT
TRBD1	15	TRBJ2-7	.	TRBV30	CAWRKAGQGAGEQYF	TGTGCCTGGAGGAAAGCCGGACAGGGGGCTGGGGAGCAGTACTTC
.	13	TRBJ1-5	.	TRBV23-1	CASSHYIDQPQHF	TGCGCCAGCAGTCATTATATTGATCAGCCCCAGCATTTT
TRBD1	15	TRBJ1-1	.	TRBV5-6	CASSYRGEMNTEAFF	TGTGCCAGCAGCTACAGGGGCGAGATGAACACTGAAGCTTTCTTT
.	18	TRBJ2-3	once	TRBV9	CASSVGFSVGTSTDTQYF	TGTGCCAGCAGCGTAGGATTTAGTGTGGGGACTAGCACAGATACGCAGTATTTT
.	17	TRBJ1-1	.	TRBV21-1	CASSKFDTGGKYTEAFF	TGTGCCAGCAGCAAATTTGACACTGGTGGCAAGTACACTGAAGCTTTCTTT
.	12	TRBJ1-1	.	TRBV5-1	CASSPDSEVAFF	TGCGCCAGCAGCCCGGACAGCGAGGTAGCTTTCTTT
.	13	TRBJ1-6	.	TRBV28	CASKGVFVSPLHF	TGTGCCAGCAAGGGGGTTTTCGTTTCACCCCTCCACTTT
TRBD1	14	TRBJ1-5	.	TRBV7-2	CASSSRGGNQPQHF	TGTGCCAGCAGCTCCAGGGGGGGCAATCAGCCCCAGCATTTT
.	15	TRBJ2-2	.	TRBV15	CATSRGRGPTGELFF	TGTGCCACCAGCAGAGGGCGGGGACCGACCGGGGAGCTGTTTTTT
.	17	TRBJ1-4	.	TRBV11-2	CASSFWGLRLKNEKLFF	TGTGCCAGCAGCTTTTGGGGACTCCGGCTGAAGAATGAAAAACTGTTTTTT
TRBD2	15	TRBJ2-5	.	TRBV20-1	CSASSTGGNQETQYF	TGCAGTGCTAGTTCTACGGGGGGGAACCAAGAGACCCAGTACTTC
.	14	TRBJ2-2	.	TRBV6-5	CASKKGGEPGELFF	TGTGCCAGCAAAAAAGGTGGGGAGCCCGGGGAGCTGTTTTTT
.	15	TRBJ1-2	.	TRBV7-2	CASSLDIQGRNGYTF	TGTGCCAGCAGCTTAGACATCCAGGGGCGGAATGGCTACACCTTC
.	14	TRBJ1-4	.	TRBV18	CASSREKANEKLFF	TGTGCCAGCTCACGGGAGAAGGCTAATGAAAAACTGTTTTTT
TRBD1	15	TRBJ1-5	.	TRBV3-1/TRBV3-2	CASSPDRDGNQPQHF	TGTGCCAGCAGTCCCGACAGGGATGGCAATCAGCCCCAGCATTTT